The 11 T cell receptor beta chains given below trace back to one sample, sequenced in a study of Ad26.COV2.S vaccination and SARS-CoV-2 variants. This sample's treatment: 15 to 20 received Ad26.COV2.S at low or high dose, single or two shots; roughly 5 received placebo; per-sample allocation not given. The investigators took samples on day 63 after the first vaccine or placebo injection. Here immunoSEQ multiplex PCR was the method, and the copy in TCRdb shows in-frame clones only, minus some. The sample includes about 320,000 clones, around 81% of them seen just once. The material sequenced was peripheral blood, taken in a trial of Ad26.COV2.S vaccine versus placebo. These receptors all stem from a person between 18 and 60 years old who received the Ad26.COV2.S COVID-19 vaccine or a placebo.

This clone was seen more than once but under ten times. The chain is built from TRBV2 and TRBJ1-6; no reliable D call. The CDR3 contains 12 residues. Germline-derived CDR1 and CDR2 are SNHLY and FYNNEI. V was pared by 0 bases and J by 8 bases, with 2 bases between. CDR3 sequence: CASSEAYSPLHF. The CDR3, as DNA: TGTGCCAGCAGTGAAGCCTATTCACCCCTCCACTTT. The whole variable domain, remainder taken from reference TRBV2 and TRBJ1-6, is EPEVTQTPSHQVTQMGQEVILRCVPISNHLYFYWYRQILGQKVEFLVSFYNNEISEKSEIFDDQFSVERPDGSNFTLKIRSTKLEDSAMYFCASSEAYSPLHFGNGTRLTVT.

The V and J genes are TRBV5-6 and TRBJ1-1; D might be TRBD1 (5 bases). Trimming shortened V by 4 bases and J by 4 bases, and 17 bases separated the two germline ends. CDR3 length equals 15 residues. Germline-derived CDR1 and CDR2 are SGHDT and YYEEEE. The CDR3 DNA follows: TGTGCCAGCAGCCCTCGGGCCGGGGGTACCACTGAAGCTTTCTTT. The encoded protein is CASSPRAGGTTEAFF. The variable domain in full, with the rest retrieved from reference TRBV5-6 and TRBJ1-1, is DAGVTQSPTHLIKTRGQQVTLRCSPKSGHDTVSWYQQALGQGPQFIFQYYEEEERQRGNFPDRFSGHQFPNYSSELNVNALLLGDSALYLCASSPRAGGTTEAFFGQGTRLTVV.

The V gene is TRBV15, the J gene TRBJ1-2; D is uncertain. Germline-derived CDR1 and CDR2 are LNHNV and YYDKDF (reference sequence). The V gene lost 3 bases and the J gene lost 4 bases, with 21 bases spanning the gap. CDR3 length equals 17 residues. CDR3 region: CATSSDTLWTAGYGYTF. The CDR3 region has the DNA TGTGCCACCAGCAGCGACACCCTATGGACGGCTGGCTATGGCTACACCTTC.

This clone was seen a handful of times. This rearrangement joins TRBV18 to TRBJ2-5, with D hard to call. CDR3 length: 14 amino acids. Germline CDR1 KGHSH, CDR2 LQKENI. V shed 3 bases and J shed 0 bases, with 8 bases lying between them. The CDR3 is CASSPHPNQETQYF. The CDR3 bases are TGTGCCAGCTCACCTCACCCAAACCAAGAGACCCAGTACTTC.

The chain is built from TRBV6-5 and TRBJ2-1, with 8 bases fitting TRBD1. In germline, CDR1 is MNHEY, CDR2 SVGAGI. V shed 5 bases, J shed 8 bases, and the junction held 8 bases outside the gene matches. The CDR3 runs 14 residues. CDR3 DNA sequence: TGTGCCAGCAGTCTGGACAGGGAAGTCGATGAGCAGTTCTTC. Protein sequence: CASSLDREVDEQFF.

The chain combines TRBV11-2 with TRBJ1-4; no definite D call. V shed 0 bases and J shed 0 bases, with 8 bases lying between them. Germline CDR1 SGHAT, CDR2 FQNNGV. The CDR3 contains 16 residues. DNA for the CDR3: TGTGCCAGCAGCTTAGAACGAGTTACAACTAATGAAAAACTGTTTTTT. As protein: CASSLERVTTNEKLFF.

This clone was seen a single time. J is TRBJ2-3 and V is TRBV5-4; a possible D gene is TRBD2 (6 bases). Germline CDR1 SGHNT, CDR2 YYREEE (reference sequence). The CDR3 has 16 residues. The germline V and J ends were trimmed by 4 bases and 6 bases, with 21 bases remaining between them. CDR3 DNA sequence: TGTGCCAGCAGCCCCCGGGGCGGGGCCGCCGTTGATACGCAGTATTTT. It codes for CASSPRGGAAVDTQYF.

This clone was recorded only once. J is TRBJ2-2 and V is TRBV7-9; TRBD2 aligns across 8 bases. Germline assignment: CDR1 SEHNR and CDR2 FQNEAQ (reference sequence). V was pared by 5 bases and J by 0 bases, with 14 bases of the junction left unmatched. The CDR3 is 19 amino acids. DNA of the CDR3: TGTGCCAGCAGCCAACCTCCGTTTATAGCGGGGACGAACACCGGGGAGCTGTTTTTT. As protein: CASSQPPFIAGTNTGELFF.

The chain recombines TRBV28 with TRBJ2-1; TRBD2 matches at 11 bases. The CDR3 extends over 18 amino acids. CDR1 is MDHEN, CDR2 SYDVKM, per germline. J was trimmed by 7 bases and V by 4 bases; bases with no gene match: 15. The CDR3, as DNA: TGTGCCAGCAGTTCGCCCCTCATCTTAGCGGGGGGGCAGAATGAGCAGTTCTTC. As protein: CASSSPLILAGGQNEQFF.

There are a few counts of this clone. This chain connects TRBV7-2 to TRBJ1-2; 10 positions match TRBD1. J lost 0 bases, V lost 2 bases, and 6 bases had no gene match. Germline V CDR1 and CDR2: SGHTA, FQGNSA. The length of the CDR3 is 17 residues. CDR3 in amino acids: CASSLMTGGAANYGYTF. The CDR3 nucleotides read TGTGCCAGCAGCTTAATGACAGGGGGCGCAGCTAACTATGGCTACACCTTC.

The chain couples TRBV4-1 to TRBJ2-5; D could derive from TRBD1 or TRBD2 (5 bases each). CDR1 and CDR2 (germline): MGHRA, YSYEKL. Trimming pared 4 bases from V and 1 base from J, leaving 13 bases between. CDR3 length equals 15 residues. The DNA for the CDR3 is TGCGCCAGCAGCCTCGGGGCGACGCCCCAAGAGACCCAGTACTTC. This encodes CASSLGATPQETQYF.